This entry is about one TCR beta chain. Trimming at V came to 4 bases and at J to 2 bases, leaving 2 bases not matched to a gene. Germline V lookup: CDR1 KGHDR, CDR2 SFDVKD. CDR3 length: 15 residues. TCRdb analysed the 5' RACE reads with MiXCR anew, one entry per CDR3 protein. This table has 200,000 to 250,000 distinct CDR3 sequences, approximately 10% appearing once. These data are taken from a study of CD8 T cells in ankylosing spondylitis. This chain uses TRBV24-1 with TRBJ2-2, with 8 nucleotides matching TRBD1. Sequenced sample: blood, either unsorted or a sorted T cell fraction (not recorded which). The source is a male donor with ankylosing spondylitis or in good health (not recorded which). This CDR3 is CATSDRGRNTGELFF. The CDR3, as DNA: TGTGCCACCAGTGACAGGGGGCGCAACACCGGGGAGCTGTTTTTT.